Presented here are 15 T cell receptor beta chains from one specimen sequenced in a study of PD-L1 blockade in urothelial cancer. Assay: immunoSEQ multiplex PCR; the TCRdb copy retains only in-frame clones and omits some. The profile covers roughly 27,000 clones, with more than 70% appearing a single time and about 3% taken by the ten largest. The source material was PBMCs, sampled around atezolizumab (anti-PD-L1) treatment. The receptors shown here come from a man aged 50-59 years with urothelial cancer.

The V and J genes are TRBV11-3 and TRBJ2-1; D is unresolved. The V and J ends lost 0 bases and 1 base respectively, with 7 bases between them. The CDR3 totals 15 residues. CDR1 SGHNT and CDR2 YENEEA come from the germline V gene. The CDR3 here is CASSLEAESYNEQFF. CDR3 coding DNA: TGTGCCAGCAGCTTAGAGGCGGAGTCCTACAATGAGCAGTTCTTC. The full variable domain, completed using reference TRBV11-3 and TRBJ2-1, is EAGVVQSPRYKIIEKKQPVAFWCNPISGHNTLYWYLQNLGQGPELLIRYENEEAVDDSQLPKDRFSAERLKGVDSTLKIQPAELGDSAVYLCASSLEAESYNEQFFGPGTRLTVL.

The chain is built from TRBV11-2 and TRBJ1-4, with a weak D call TRBD1 (6 bases). This CDR3 is 15 amino acids long. Looked up from germline, CDR1 is SGHAT and CDR2 is FQNNGV. The V end lost 2 bases, the J end lost 4 bases, and 11 bases lay between the germline ends. The CDR3 nucleotides are TGTGCCAGCAGCTTATCCAGGGGCAATAATGAAAAACTGTTTTTT. Translation gives CASSLSRGNNEKLFF.

The chain combines TRBV9 with TRBJ1-5; D is possibly TRBD1 (5 bases). Looked up from germline, CDR1 is SGDLS and CDR2 is YYNGEE. The CDR3 is made up of 13 amino acids. V lost 0 bases, J lost 10 bases, and 11 bases lay in between. The CDR3 reads CASSVGAGGPQHF. The CDR3 DNA follows: TGTGCCAGCAGCGTAGGAGCCGGGGGTCCCCAGCATTTT. The complete variable domain, with remaining parts taken from reference TRBV9 and TRBJ1-5, reads DSGVTQTPKHLITATGQRVTLRCSPRSGDLSVYWYQQSLDQGLQFLIQYYNGEERAKGNILERFSAQQFPDLHSELNLSSLELGDSALYFCASSVGAGGPQHFGDGTRLSIL.

V gene TRBV18 combines with J gene TRBJ2-3; the match to TRBD2 covers 11 bases. Germline V gives CDR1 KGHSH, CDR2 LQKENI. The CDR3 length is 17 residues. Trimming removed 3 bases from V and 0 bases from J; junction bases left unmatched: 5. This CDR3 reads CASSPQRLAGSTDTQYF. CDR3 in DNA: TGTGCCAGCTCACCCCAACGACTAGCGGGGAGCACAGATACGCAGTATTTT. Drawing the rest from reference TRBV18 and TRBJ2-3, the complete variable domain is NAGVMQNPRHLVRRRGQEARLRCSPMKGHSHVYWYRQLPEEGLKFMVYLQKENIIDESGMPKERFSAEFPKEGPSILRIQQVVRGDSAAYFCASSPQRLAGSTDTQYFGPGTRLTVL.

This sequence joins TRBV18 and TRBJ2-3; D possibly corresponds to TRBD1 (5 bases). This CDR3 spans 15 amino acids. The germline V gene encodes CDR1 KGHSH and CDR2 LQKENI. Trimming removed 6 bases at V and 0 bases at J, with 13 bases between. The CDR3 is CASSLDSTSTDTQYF. CDR3 DNA: TGTGCCAGCTCTCTTGACAGCACTAGCACAGATACGCAGTATTTT.

The chain carries TRBV6-5 and TRBJ2-7; possibly TRBD1 for D (5 bases). CDR1 and CDR2 from the germline V gene are MNHEY and SVGAGI. The ends were cut back, 8 bases at V and 7 bases at J, with 21 bases in the middle. The CDR3 spans 14 residues. The chain's CDR3 is CASRRQLLRPEQYF. CDR3 sequence (DNA): TGTGCCAGCCGAAGACAGCTACTTCGGCCGGAGCAGTACTTC.

V usage is TRBV28 and J usage is TRBJ1-2; 7 nucleotides agree with TRBD1. The CDR3 has 13 amino acids. Germline V gene lookup returns CDR1 MDHEN and CDR2 SYDVKM. V lost 11 bases to trimming and J lost 2 bases; unmatched junction nucleotides: 8. The CDR3 DNA is TGTGCCTCTCGACAGGGTTTAAACTATGGCTACACCTTC. Its protein product is CASRQGLNYGYTF.

This chain connects TRBV28 to TRBJ2-5; the D gene is possibly TRBD2 (6 bases). The closer fit of TRBJ2-7 to the DNA end suggests the J call may be wrong. Germline values: CDR1 MDHEN, CDR2 SYDVKM. The CDR3 sequence is 17 residues long. DNA for the CDR3: TGTGCCAGCAGTTTTTCCCCCTTAGCGGTGAGCTCCTACGAGCAGTACTTC. It codes for CASSFSPLAVSSYEQYF.

The V and J genes are TRBV6-6 and TRBJ1-6, with 7 bases aligning to TRBD1. Germline CDR1 reads MNHNY; CDR2 reads SVGAGI (reference sequence). J lost 9 bases, V lost 5 bases, and 4 bases had no gene match. The CDR3 has 13 amino acids. CDR3 protein: CASSDRVGSPLHF. The CDR3, as DNA: TGTGCCAGCAGTGACAGGGTCGGTTCACCCCTCCACTTT.

This chain links TRBV11-2 with TRBJ2-3; 12 bases are a match to TRBD1. The CDR3 sequence is 16 residues long. With V trimmed by 3 bases and J by 4 bases, 5 bases remained unmatched. Germline V CDR1 and CDR2: SGHAT, FQNNGV. The CDR3 coding sequence is TGTGCCAGCAGCTTCTATGGGACAGGGGGCTCAGATACGCAGTATTTT. Translation: CASSFYGTGGSDTQYF.

This sequence joins TRBV7-2 and TRBJ2-7; D call uncertain. Germline lookup yields CDR1 SGHTA and CDR2 FQGNSA. The CDR3 is 13 amino acids. The ends were cut back, 1 base at V and 6 bases at J, with 10 bases in the middle. CDR3 nucleotide sequence: TGTGCCAGCAGCTTAGGGGCTGTGCCCGAGCAGTACTTC. It encodes CASSLGAVPEQYF. Full variable domain (outside the CDR3, taken from reference TRBV7-2 and TRBJ2-7): GAGVSQSPSNKVTEKGKDVELRCDPISGHTALYWYRQSLGQGLEFLIYFQGNSAPDKSGLPSDRFSAERTGGSVSTLTIQRTQQEDSAVYLCASSLGAVPEQYFGPGTRLTVT.

The gene calls are TRBV5-1 and TRBJ1-1; TRBD1 agrees at 9 bases. Per the germline V gene, CDR1 is SGHRS and CDR2 is YFSETQ. V lost 4 bases to trimming and J lost 4 bases; unmatched junction nucleotides: 5. This CDR3 is built from 14 residues. The CDR3 sequence: CASSPAQGATEAFF. In DNA, the CDR3 is TGCGCCAGCAGCCCTGCACAGGGGGCCACTGAAGCTTTCTTT.

Only a few counts were recorded for this clone. The rearrangement uses TRBV5-1 and TRBJ2-4; 9 bases are shared with TRBD2. The CDR3 consists of 16 residues. Germline lookup yields CDR1 SGHRS and CDR2 YFSETQ. V shed 2 bases and J 3 bases; nucleotides not matched to a gene: 6. CDR3 in amino acids: CASSFLAGADKNIQYF. CDR3 coding DNA: TGCGCCAGCAGCTTCTTAGCGGGAGCGGACAAAAACATTCAGTACTTC.

The chain joins TRBV7-9 to TRBJ2-1; 12 nucleotides agree with TRBD2. V lost 5 bases, J lost 4 bases, and 3 bases stayed unmatched. The CDR3 length is 15 residues. CDR1 and CDR2 from the germline V gene are SEHNR and FQNEAQ (reference sequence). The CDR3 nucleotides read TGTGCCAGCAGCAATACTAGCGGGGGGTACAATGAGCAGTTCTTC. Protein sequence: CASSNTSGGYNEQFF.

The chain is built from TRBV6-1 and TRBJ2-1, with D tentatively TRBD2 (6 bases). V was clipped by 1 base and J by 10 bases, with 20 bases between them. Germline V gene lookup returns CDR1 MNHNS and CDR2 SASEGT. The CDR3 is made up of 16 amino acids. This chain's CDR3 is CASSEGLSGLRGEQFF. The CDR3 nucleotides are TGTGCCAGCAGTGAAGGACTTAGCGGCTTGCGAGGGGAGCAGTTCTTC.